Listed here is a single T cell receptor (beta chain). The antigen is undetermined. The source of the sample is a study of T cell responses to AZD1222 COVID-19 vaccine. Clones were read by immunoSEQ multiplex PCR, and TCRdb kept only the in-frame ones, dropping some. The sample consists of about 120,000 clones, more than 75% of them appearing once. Study-level points and caveats: Breadth and depth of Spike-specific TCRs rose after two AZD1222 doses. CD4 TCRs associated with vaccination spanned spike, dominating at 160-218 and 743-854.

CDR1 and CDR2 from the germline V gene are SGHTA and FQGNSA. The CDR3 runs to 16 residues. Trimming left V 1 base short and J 5 bases short, with 17 bases between. The sequence was obtained from an adult in good health. The chain is built from TRBV7-2 and TRBJ2-5; D ambiguous. The starting material was peripheral blood, obtained on day 0 of AZD1222 vaccination. In DNA, the CDR3 is TGTGCCAGCAGCTTAGGGGTTCAGAACCGCATCGAGACCCAGTACTTC. The encoded protein is CASSLGVQNRIETQYF.